This TCR beta chain came from a study of post-analysis software for immune sequencing data (dated by TCRdb to about 2015). A note on the overall study: Recorded disease courses included relapsing-remitting, secondary progressive and progressive-relapsing multiple sclerosis, with some patients lacking subtype annotation. A subset of samples was prepared in parallel using single-end sample barcoding, then pooled and co-amplified after Illumina adapter ligation. The patient repertoires were compared against some twelve previously published healthy control repertoires obtained from donors aged about 6 to 28 years. Study-level results and caveats: Significantly higher frequencies in patients than in controls were found for several TRBV segments, including TRBV5-6, TRBV5-1 and TRBV20-1. The multiple sclerosis patient group was slightly younger than the control group. Strong co-clustering of samples prepared in the same batch was shown by direct clustering with F measure, prompting a batch-effect correction. Normalized Chao1 diversity was significantly lower in multiple sclerosis patients than controls, suggesting substantial peripheral T-cell clonal expansion.

This clonotype was recorded only once. There is no known antigen for this receptor. The record has no base qualities; no much larger clone is one base away. To demonstrate the VDJtools post-analysis software, the study profiled TCR beta repertoires from the peripheral blood of 10 to 15 young patients with multiple sclerosis. The multiple sclerosis patients were children and adolescents ranging in age from roughly 6 to 15 years. The germline V gene gives CDR1 as LGHNT and CDR2 as FRNRAP. Including cysteine and phenylalanine, the CDR3 has 13 amino acids. Only the CDR3 part of the read is kept: 39 bases, read in frame from the first base. V and J are truncated by 4 bases and 12 bases respectively, leaving an intervening sequence of 18 bases. Libraries were constructed by PCR. Data came from an Illumina HiSeq 2500. Unique molecular identifiers were incorporated into TCR beta cDNA libraries to reduce PCR and sequencing biases. Every 1 to 10 million input T cells yielded roughly 0.5 million cDNA molecules, meaning each molecule approximated one T cell. The same protocol used for the earlier healthy control dataset was applied to prepare and sequence the patient libraries. Samples belonging to the same batch were prepared together, multiplexed and sequenced on a shared HiSeq lane. The authors processed their data as follows. MIGEC handled the raw barcoded reads, throwing out single-read molecular identifier groups before consensus assembly and CDR3 extraction. VDJtools was used for post-analysis of the clonotype tables, with diversity normalized by down-sampling every dataset to the smallest sample size. To correct batch-related cross-sample contamination, repertoire overlap clustering matched CDR3 amino acid sequences but not nucleotide sequences. Through fastp at Q25 and MiXCR, TCRdb rebuilt clones from the public reads, retaining in-frame beta chains. Merged by CDR3 protein, the rows form single entries marked with the most common genes and DNA. TCRdb's processing, not the authors' own work, is the source of the V and J calls. Here the sample has roughly 870,000 distinct CDR3 sequences; roughly 50% occur a single time. The top ten constitute around 4.5% of the sample.

Sequencing was done on a sample of blood. The chain is made from TRBV12-5 and TRBJ1-2, with the D gene not clear enough to name. The TCR comes from a girl aged 10 to 17 with multiple sclerosis. The nucleotide sequence reads TGTGCTAGTGGTTCCATCATGAAACTGGTCGACACCTTC. Translated, this gives CASGSIMKLVDTF.